The source of this TCR beta chain is a study of T cell repertoires in cytomegalovirus infection (dated by TCRdb to the late 2010s). Regarding the research as a whole: Peptide stimulations targeted recently identified HLA-C-restricted CMV epitopes, whose presentation resists viral immunomodulation, together with well-studied HLA-B-restricted epitopes. The HLA type of each donor mattered for the analysis, because public TCR beta signatures pointed to carriage of CMV infection along with the matching HLA type.

CDR3 length: 15 amino acids, cysteine to phenylalanine. The kept DNA is CDR3 alone, 45 bases in frame from the first base. V loses 8 bases, J loses 7 bases, and the germline ends lie 21 bases apart. According to the germline V gene (reference sequence), CDR1 reads MNHEY and CDR2 reads SMNVEV. Study-wide conclusions, independent of this receptor: Cumulative frequency of public TCR beta family members discriminated carriers of CMV infection plus the relevant HLA type in this cohort and an independent approximately 350-donor cohort. The ex vivo response was dominated by HLA-C-restricted CMV-specific TCR beta clonotypes, which also provided the single most frequent clonotype in two of eight donors.

Sequencing was carried out with an Illumina HiSeq 1500. TCRdb reworked the public reads: Q25 trimming with fastp, MiXCR clone assembly, productive beta chains retained. All rows with the same CDR3 protein become a single entry with the most common DNA and genes. The sample profile shows hundreds of thousands of distinct CDR3 sequences; roughly 30% of them were found once. Of the sample, around an eighth falls within the top ten clones. Sample treatment or condition, as interpreted from the label and publication: in vitro stimulation with specific CMV peptide epitopes to enrich CMV-specific T cells. This clonotype turned up a few times. What antigen it recognizes has not been identified. There are no base qualities to consult, and no much larger clone falls within one base.

This sequence originates from a human donor in good health (CMV status not recorded). Some clones in this sample may be carry-over from other donors' samples. The source was cultured CD8+ T cells from PBMCs, collected from culture after CMV antigen stimulation. Rearrangement joined TRBV27 to TRBJ2-1; TRBD2 might be the D gene, on 6 matching bases. The nucleotide sequence reads as follows: TGTGCCAGCTGCCCGGGGGTTGCCCCTAAAAATGAGCAGTTCTTC. Its protein product is CASCPGVAPKNEQFF.